These T cell receptor beta chains were read from a single sample in a study of cytomegalovirus exposure and HLA in healthy donors. Generated by immunoSEQ multiplex PCR, the TCRdb table keeps only in-frame clones and is missing some. This sample contains more than 60,000 clones. What was sequenced was PBMCs. All receptors derive from a boy younger than 18 in good health and CMV-seronegative. Both conserved end residues are part of each CDR3. The D gene is left open where the match is weak.

V	D	J	DNA	CDR3
TRBV4-2	TRBD1	TRBJ1-6	TGTGCCAGCAGCCAAGATCACAGGGGGAAAGTTTCACCCCTCCACTTT	CASSQDHRGKVSPLHF
TRBV7-6	.	TRBJ1-1	TGTGCCAGCAGCTTTAGTTCGGGAACGGATCTGAACACTGAAGCTTTCTTT	CASSFSSGTDLNTEAFF
TRBV18	.	TRBJ1-1	TGTGCCAGCTCACCGAGACAGACAATGAACACTGAAGCTTTCTTT	CASSPRQTMNTEAFF
TRBV13	.	TRBJ2-1	TGTGCCAGCAGCTCCGGAGGTGGGGAACTCGGGAGTGAGCAGTTCTTC	CASSSGGGELGSEQFF
TRBV30	.	TRBJ1-3	TGTGCCTGGAGGGGCCAGGGTAAAAACACCATATATTTT	CAWRGQGKNTIYF
TRBV9	.	TRBJ1-1	TGTGCCAGCAGCCCCCTCGAAGGGGACATTGAAGCTTTCTTT	CASSPLEGDIEAFF
TRBV6-1	.	TRBJ1-1	TGTGCCAGCAGTGGGTATGGGGCAGCCGTTAACACTGAAGCTTTCTTT	CASSGYGAAVNTEAFF
TRBV27	.	TRBJ1-2	TGTGCCAGCAGCCCTACAGGGATGCTCTATGGCTACACCTTC	CASSPTGMLYGYTF
TRBV7-9	.	TRBJ1-6	TGTGCCAGCAGCTTAGACGGGGGATCCTCACCCCTCCACTTT	CASSLDGGSSPLHF
TRBV6-5	TRBD1	TRBJ2-3	TGTGCCAGCAGTCGATCGGGACAGCCAGGTACGCAGTATTTT	CASSRSGQPGTQYF
TRBV4-1	TRBD1	TRBJ1-1	TGCGCCAGCAGCCAAGTTACCCCCCGGGACAGGGTTCCTGAAGCTTTCTTT	CASSQVTPRDRVPEAFF
TRBV5-4	.	TRBJ1-1	TGTGCCAGCAGCTTGGGGCAGGGAAGGACTGAAGCTTTCTTT	CASSLGQGRTEAFF
TRBV9	TRBD1	TRBJ1-3	TGTGCCAGCAGCGGAAGGGGACAGCTCTCTGGAAACACCATATATTTT	CASSGRGQLSGNTIYF
TRBV15	TRBD1	TRBJ2-3	TGTGCCACCAGCACCCGGACAGGGGGTGGCCCAGATACGCAGTATTTT	CATSTRTGGGPDTQYF
TRBV7-9	TRBD2	TRBJ2-5	TGTGCCAGCAGCTCCCCGACTAGCGGGAGTAGAGAGACCCAGTACTTC	CASSSPTSGSRETQYF
TRBV9	.	TRBJ1-6	TGTGCCAGCAGCGTAGACCGACAGAGTTTTTCGTCACCCCTCCACTTT	CASSVDRQSFSSPLHF
TRBV6-5	.	TRBJ1-1	TGTGCCAGCAGTTATCCGGGGGGGGCTGAAGCTTTCTTT	CASSYPGGAEAFF
TRBV4-2	.	TRBJ2-1	TGTGCCAGCAGCCCAAGCGACCCCCTACCTAGCTCCTACAATGAGCAGTTCTTC	CASSPSDPLPSSYNEQFF
TRBV2	TRBD2	TRBJ2-1	TGTGCCAGCAGTGAAAGCGGGGTAGCGGGAGACGAGCAGTTCTTC	CASSESGVAGDEQFF